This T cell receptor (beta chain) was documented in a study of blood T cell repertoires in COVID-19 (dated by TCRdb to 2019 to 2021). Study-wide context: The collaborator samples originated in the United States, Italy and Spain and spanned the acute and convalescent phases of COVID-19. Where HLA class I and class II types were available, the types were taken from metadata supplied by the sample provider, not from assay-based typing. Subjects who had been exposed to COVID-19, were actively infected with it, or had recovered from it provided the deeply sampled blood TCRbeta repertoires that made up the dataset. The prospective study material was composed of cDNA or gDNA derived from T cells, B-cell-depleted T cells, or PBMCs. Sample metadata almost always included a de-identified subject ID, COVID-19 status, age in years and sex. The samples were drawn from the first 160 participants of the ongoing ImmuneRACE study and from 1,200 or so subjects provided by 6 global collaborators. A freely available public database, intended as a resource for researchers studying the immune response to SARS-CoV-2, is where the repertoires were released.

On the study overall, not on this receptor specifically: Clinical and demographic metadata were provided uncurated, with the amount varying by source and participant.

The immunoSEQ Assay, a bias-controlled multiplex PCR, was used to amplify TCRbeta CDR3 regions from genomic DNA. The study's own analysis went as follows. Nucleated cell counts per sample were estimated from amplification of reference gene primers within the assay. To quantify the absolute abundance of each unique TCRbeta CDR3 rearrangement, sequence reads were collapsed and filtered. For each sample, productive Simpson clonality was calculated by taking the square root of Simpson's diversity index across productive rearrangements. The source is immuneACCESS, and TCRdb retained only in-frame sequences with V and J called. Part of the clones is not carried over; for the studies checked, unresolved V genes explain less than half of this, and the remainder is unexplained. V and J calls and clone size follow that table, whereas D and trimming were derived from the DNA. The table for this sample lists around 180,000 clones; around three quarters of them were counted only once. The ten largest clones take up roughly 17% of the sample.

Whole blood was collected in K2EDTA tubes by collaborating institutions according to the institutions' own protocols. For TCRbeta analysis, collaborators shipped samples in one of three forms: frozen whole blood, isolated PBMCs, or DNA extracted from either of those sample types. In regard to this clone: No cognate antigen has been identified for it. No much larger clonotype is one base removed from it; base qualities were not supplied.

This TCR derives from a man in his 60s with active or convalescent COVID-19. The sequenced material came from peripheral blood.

The sequenced DNA is TGCGCCAGCAGCCAACCCCGGACTAGCGGGCAAGAGACCCAGTACTTC. This gives the protein CASSQPRTSGQETQYF. The sequence joins TRBV5-1 to TRBJ2-5; the central 11 bases match TRBD2. Taken from the germline V gene, the CDR1 and CDR2 loops are SGHRS and YFSETQ. The CDR3 runs 16 residues from the cysteine to the phenylalanine. Left in the record is the CDR3 DNA by itself, 48 bases read in frame from the first base. V trim: 4 bases; J trim: 2 bases; unmatched bases: 7.